This T cell receptor beta chain was identified during a study of immune characterization of retroperitoneal liposarcoma. This clonotype was observed a few times. CDR1 and CDR2 from the germline V gene are MNHNS and SASEGT. The CDR3 spans 16 residues. Each CDR3 protein gets one entry after TCRdb re-called the PCR reads with MiXCR. This table has under 1,500 distinct CDR3 sequences, 40% to 50% appearing once. The chain is built from TRBV6-1 and TRBJ2-1; possibly TRBD1 or TRBD2 for D (6 bases each). The J call may be in error: the DNA end matches TRBJ2-7 better. The sequenced sample consisted of tumor tissue. This sequence was found in a male donor with retroperitoneal liposarcoma. The CDR3 region has the DNA TGTGCCAGCAGGGACTATAGCACGGGACACACCTACGAGCAGTACTTC. As protein: CASRDYSTGHTYEQYF.